The rows below give T cell receptor beta chains drawn from one sample of a study of T cell responses to AZD1222 COVID-19 vaccine. Sequencing used immunoSEQ multiplex PCR; TCRdb keeps in-frame clones, though not all of them. The sample holds around 130,000 clones; about 94% are singletons and the top ten take 5% to 6.5%. Material: peripheral blood, obtained on day 0 of AZD1222 vaccination. The receptors come from an adult in good health. CDR3s include the opening cysteine and the closing phenylalanine or tryptophan. Each record gives: V gene, clone size, D gene, J gene, CDR3 DNA, CDR3 protein. The D gene is left open where the match is weak. The size entry is marked missing in some rows and otherwise reads once, few, many or a size class.

V: TRBV7-8
size: NA
D: TRBD2
J: TRBJ2-1
DNA: TGTGCCAGCAGCTTATCGGTAGCGGGACTCTACAATGAGCAGTTCTTC
CDR3: CASSLSVAGLYNEQFF

V: TRBV7-9
size: NA
D: TRBD2
J: TRBJ2-4
DNA: TGTGCCAGCAGCTTAGGGGGACTAGCGGGAGGGCCGGACATTCAGTACTTC
CDR3: CASSLGGLAGGPDIQYF

V: TRBV27
size: NA
D: NA
J: TRBJ1-5
DNA: TGTGCCAGCAGTTCCCCCGGGCAGGGCAATCAGCCCCAGCATTTT
CDR3: CASSSPGQGNQPQHF

V: TRBV6-5
size: NA
D: NA
J: TRBJ1-1
DNA: TGTGCCAGTACGCCCCCCAACAGGGAAGCTTTCTTT
CDR3: CASTPPNREAFF

V: TRBV7-8
size: many
D: TRBD1
J: TRBJ2-7
DNA: TGTGCCAGCAGCGTGGGACAGTCTTACGAGCAGTACTTC
CDR3: CASSVGQSYEQYF

V: TRBV19
size: NA
D: TRBD1
J: TRBJ1-1
DNA: TGTGCCAGTAGTTCCCAGACAGGGAGGACTGAAGCTTTCTTT
CDR3: CASSSQTGRTEAFF

V: TRBV30
size: NA
D: NA
J: TRBJ1-1
DNA: TGTGCCTGGAGTGTACAGCGGGAAGCTTTCTTT
CDR3: CAWSVQREAFF

V: TRBV30
size: NA
D: NA
J: TRBJ1-4
DNA: TGTGCCTGCCGACAGGCAACTAATGAAAAACTGTTTTTT
CDR3: CACRQATNEKLFF

V: TRBV5-1
size: NA
D: NA
J: TRBJ2-5
DNA: TGCGCCAGCAGCTCCCGGCTCGGGACTCCCCAAGAGACCCAGTACTTC
CDR3: CASSSRLGTPQETQYF

V: TRBV5-1
size: NA
D: NA
J: TRBJ1-6
DNA: TGCGCCAGCAAAGGTTCCGTGGGGACTAATAATTCACCCCTCCACTTT
CDR3: CASKGSVGTNNSPLHF

V: TRBV5-4
size: NA
D: TRBD1
J: TRBJ1-2
DNA: TGTGCCAGCAGCTTAGGGGACAGCACTAACTATGGCTACACCTTC
CDR3: CASSLGDSTNYGYTF

V: TRBV28
size: NA
D: NA
J: TRBJ2-5
DNA: TGTGCCAGCAGTTTGGGCGGGCAAGAGACCCAGTACTTC
CDR3: CASSLGGQETQYF

V: TRBV5-1
size: NA
D: NA
J: TRBJ1-4
DNA: TGCGCCAGCACCCCGGAGGCAGGGGATGAAAAACTGTTTTTT
CDR3: CASTPEAGDEKLFF

V: TRBV6-5
size: once
D: NA
J: TRBJ2-2
DNA: TGTGCCAGTCAGGCCCGGGCGGGGACCGGGGAGCTGTTTTTT
CDR3: CASQARAGTGELFF

V: TRBV9
size: NA
D: NA
J: TRBJ1-1
DNA: TGTGCCAGCAGCGACCCAACAGGGAACACTGAAGCTTTCTTT
CDR3: CASSDPTGNTEAFF

V: TRBV7-3
size: NA
D: NA
J: TRBJ1-1
DNA: TGTGCCAGCAGCCCGGGTCCCAACACTGAAGCTTTCTTT
CDR3: CASSPGPNTEAFF

V: TRBV18
size: NA
D: NA
J: TRBJ2-2
DNA: TGTGCCAGCTCACCCCTCATCGGCAGGGTTGAGGCCGGGGAGCTGTTTTTT
CDR3: CASSPLIGRVEAGELFF

V: TRBV19
size: NA
D: NA
J: TRBJ1-1
DNA: TGTGCCAGTAGTATAGAAGGAGACACTGAAGCTTTCTTT
CDR3: CASSIEGDTEAFF

V: TRBV30
size: NA
D: NA
J: TRBJ2-5
DNA: TGTGCCTGGAGTGGAGGAACAGGGTTAGGAGAGACCCAGTACTTC
CDR3: CAWSGGTGLGETQYF

V: TRBV5-4
size: NA
D: TRBD2
J: TRBJ2-2
DNA: TGTGCCAGCAGCGGGTTTAGCGGGGGTAAAGGGGAGCTGTTTTTT
CDR3: CASSGFSGGKGELFF

V: TRBV14
size: NA
D: TRBD2
J: TRBJ2-1
DNA: TGTGCCAGCAGCCAAGATCGTCGGGGGGGTACCTACAATGAGCAGTTCTTC
CDR3: CASSQDRRGGTYNEQFF

V: TRBV19
size: NA
D: NA
J: TRBJ2-2
DNA: TGTGCCAGTAGTATTGCCAGGGGAAACACCGGGGAGCTGTTTTTT
CDR3: CASSIARGNTGELFF

V: TRBV11-1
size: NA
D: TRBD2
J: TRBJ2-5
DNA: TGTGCCAGCAGCGGCCAGCGGGAGAAAGAGACCCAGTACTTC
CDR3: CASSGQREKETQYF

V: TRBV4-1
size: NA
D: NA
J: TRBJ1-2
DNA: TGCGCCAGCAGCCCAGACAGTTTCTATGGCTACACCTTC
CDR3: CASSPDSFYGYTF

V: TRBV19
size: NA
D: NA
J: TRBJ1-5
DNA: TGTGCCAGTACCATAGGGGGGGCAAGCAATCAGCCCCAGCATTTT
CDR3: CASTIGGASNQPQHF

V: TRBV6-2/TRBV6-3
size: NA
D: TRBD1
J: TRBJ1-2
DNA: TGTGCCAGCAGTCGACAGGGTAACTATGGCTACACCTTC
CDR3: CASSRQGNYGYTF

V: TRBV27
size: NA
D: NA
J: TRBJ1-1
DNA: TGTGCCAGCAGTTTAAGGGGTAGCACTGAAGCTTTCTTT
CDR3: CASSLRGSTEAFF

V: TRBV2
size: NA
D: NA
J: TRBJ1-1
DNA: TGTGCCAGCAGTGATTCTGACGGGAACACTGAAGCTTTCTTT
CDR3: CASSDSDGNTEAFF

V: TRBV25-1
size: many
D: NA
J: TRBJ1-3
DNA: TGTGCCAGCAGGTGGGGCAGGGAACACTCTGGAAACACCATATATTTT
CDR3: CASRWGREHSGNTIYF